This record covers a single T cell receptor beta chain. Its specific antigen is unknown. There are no base qualities to consult, and no much larger clone falls within one base. The data stem from a study of technical replicates of blood from several donors (dated by TCRdb to about 2017). CDR1 and CDR2 are drawn from the germline V gene (reference sequence): LNHDA, SQIVND. The CDR3, cysteine through phenylalanine, is 14 amino acids long. Of all the DNA, just the CDR3 is kept, 42 bases in frame from base 1. The V and J ends are trimmed by 3 bases and 2 bases, leaving 11 bases between them. Receptor libraries were prepared by the immunoSEQ multiplex PCR assay. In its TCRdb copy, this immuneACCESS table keeps in-frame sequences only and misses some clones. Where compared with another copy, unresolved V genes explain less than half of these, and the others have no known cause. The sample records 70,000 to 80,000 clones, 80% to 95% of which are singletons. The ten largest account for under 0.45% of the sample.

The specimen sequenced was T cells isolated from PBMCs. The chain links TRBV19 with TRBJ2-7, and possibly TRBD1, on 7 matching bases. The receptor was isolated from a human donor in good health. The CDR3 region: CASSIRGETYEQYF. The nucleotide sequence reads as follows: TGTGCCAGTAGTATCAGGGGGGAAACCTACGAGCAGTACTTC.